The source of this T cell receptor beta chain is a study of T cells expressing NK-cell markers. Regarding the study as a whole: One observes that, in a handful of donors, these clonotypes were also the leading ones within the CD3+CD56-NKG2C+ fraction.

A remark on this clonotype: Its target is not known.

With the 5' RACE reads reprocessed, TCRdb shows one record per CDR3 protein and no DNA. The data include approximately 380,000 distinct CDR3 sequences; the top ten clones carry roughly 5.2%. CDR1 and CDR2 (germline): ENHRY, SYGVKD. The CDR3 consists of 16 residues. This TCR was recovered from a man aged 18 to 69 in good health. Sequencing was carried out using blood T cells: a sorted CD56 or NKG2C T cell subset, CD4+ or CD8+ T cells, or bulk PBMC T cells (not recorded which). The rearrangement uses TRBV10-3 and TRBJ2-3; TCRdb gives TRBD2 as the D gene, but with no DNA this cannot be confirmed. CDR3 in amino acids: CAISEGRRGGGDTQYF.